This TCR beta chain was sequenced during a study of blood T cell repertoires in COVID-19. Background on the study: Acute-phase and convalescent COVID-19 samples originated in the United States, Italy and Spain.

CDR1 SQVTM and CDR2 ANQGSEA come from the germline V gene. V lost 0 bases and J lost 0, with 12 bases in between. The CDR3 is 16 residues long. Assay: immunoSEQ multiplex PCR; the TCRdb copy retains only in-frame clones and omits some. The table has about 160,000 clones, 76% seen once. V gene TRBV29-1 combines with J gene TRBJ2-1; D is perhaps TRBD2 (6 bases). Specimen: peripheral blood. The TCR comes from a woman of 80 years or more with acute or convalescent COVID-19. CDR3 sequence: CSVEDGGPSSYNEQFF. The DNA for the CDR3 is TGCAGCGTTGAAGATGGAGGGCCCAGCTCCTACAATGAGCAGTTCTTC.